This T cell receptor (beta chain) is drawn from a study of cytomegalovirus exposure and HLA in healthy donors. Study-wide context: Genotyping showed about 80% of 398 donors falling in the Caucasian-associated ancestry cluster.

With respect to this clone: No antigen is known for it.

Vbeta (60) and Jbeta (13) primers were used in the PCR. Sequenced by immunoSEQ multiplex PCR; TCRdb stores in-frame clones only, minus some. The data show 120,000 or so clones, approximately 17% seen once. The CDR3 totals 16 residues. Trimming pared 3 bases from V and 1 base from J, leaving 16 bases between. The germline CDR1 and CDR2 sequences are SGHVS and FNYEAQ. Findings and caveats of the study: The authors excluded some V segments, including TRBV6-2 and TRBV6-3, as indistinguishable. What a later analysis reportedly showed was that an Asian-associated ancestry cluster had fewer N-insertions than the roughly 670-donor mean. Certain sequence variants were highly shared and formed a cluster, and this cluster was likely a sequencing artifact.

This sequence was found in a female donor in good health and CMV-seropositive. The V gene is TRBV7-6, the J gene TRBJ2-7, with a tentative D call TRBD1 (5 bases). Input material: PBMCs. The chain's CDR3 is CASSFSRQGSSYEQYF. CDR3 coding DNA: TGTGCCAGCAGCTTTAGTAGGCAGGGCTCTTCCTACGAGCAGTACTTC.